These 16 T cell receptor beta chains were all obtained from the same sample, sequenced in a study of T cell responses to AZD1222 COVID-19 vaccine. Assay: immunoSEQ multiplex PCR; the TCRdb copy retains only in-frame clones and omits some. The sample shows about 120,000 clones, about nine tenths of them seen only once. The sequencing used peripheral blood, collected on day 0 of AZD1222 vaccination. These receptor sequences come from an adult in good health.

The chain uses TRBV10-3 and TRBJ2-7; TRBD2 matches at 7 bases. Germline-derived CDR1 and CDR2 are ENHRY and SYGVKD. The CDR3 sequence is 15 residues long. J lost 0 bases, V lost 0 bases, and 2 bases had no gene match. The CDR3 DNA is TGTGCCATCAGTGAGTCGGGACTAAACTCCTACGAGCAGTACTTC. This encodes CAISESGLNSYEQYF.

This chain joins TRBV3-1 (or the pseudogene TRBV3-2) and TRBJ1-1; D is ambiguous. The CDR3 is 11 amino acids. From germline, CDR1 is LGHDT and CDR2 YNNKEL (reference sequence). The ends were cut back, 3 bases at V and 8 bases at J, with 7 bases in the middle. The CDR3 DNA sequence: TGTGCCAGCAGCCAGCAAGCCGAAGCTTTCTTT. Translating gives CASSQQAEAFF.

This clone was seen a few times. The rearrangement joins TRBV6-1 to TRBJ2-1; D tentatively reads TRBD1 or TRBD2 (6 bases each). This CDR3 has 17 amino acids. CDR1 and CDR2 from the germline V gene are MNHNS and SASEGT. V was pared by 4 bases and J by 6 bases, with 22 bases between. The CDR3 DNA follows: TGTGCCAGCAGTGGAGGTGGGGGGCTAGCCCTAGGCAATGAGCAGTTCTTC. This sequence encodes CASSGGGGLALGNEQFF.

J is TRBJ2-6 and V is TRBV28, with 9 bases identical to TRBD2. The ends lost 7 bases at V and 4 bases at J; junction bases unmatched: 5. The CDR3 contains 15 residues. Looked up from germline, CDR1 is MDHEN and CDR2 is SYDVKM. CDR3 sequence: CASTGGGAGANVLTF. CDR3 sequence (DNA): TGTGCCAGCACCGGCGGGGGGGCCGGGGCCAACGTCCTGACTTTC.

V and J are TRBV12-3 or TRBV12-4 and TRBJ2-3; D is unclear. V dropped 6 bases and J dropped 2 bases, with 9 bases sitting between them. This CDR3 has 13 residues. The CDR3 DNA reads TGTGCCAGCAGCCAGACTTCCACAGATACGCAGTATTTT. Its protein product is CASSQTSTDTQYF.

The V and J genes are TRBV9 and TRBJ2-2, with D perhaps assigned TRBD1 or TRBD2 (5 bases each). The CDR3 loop spans 15 amino acids. Germline lookup yields CDR1 SGDLS and CDR2 YYNGEE. The V gene lost 3 bases and the J gene lost 6 bases, with 15 bases spanning the gap. The CDR3 loop is CASSGSRRDAGELFF. The DNA for the CDR3 is TGTGCCAGCAGCGGGAGCAGACGGGACGCCGGGGAGCTGTTTTTT.

CDR3 DNA sequence: TGTGCCAGTAGTATAGTATCCGGAGTCGGGAATCAGCCCCAGCATTTT. Amino acids: CASSIVSGVGNQPQHF. The chain is built from TRBV19 and TRBJ1-5; D not resolved. The CDR3 has 16 amino acids. Per germline, CDR1 LNHDA and CDR2 SQIVND (reference sequence). Trimming removed 1 base from V and 4 bases from J, with 14 bases in between.

V usage is TRBV7-9 and J usage is TRBJ1-5, with D perhaps TRBD1 (5 bases). Germline loops: CDR1 SEHNR, CDR2 FQNEAQ (reference sequence). The V end was cut by 3 bases, the J end by 6 bases, with 18 bases between. The CDR3 extends over 16 amino acids. The CDR3 DNA is TGTGCCAGCAGCTTCGCTACAGGACCCGGGGGTCAGCCCCAGCATTTT. Protein: CASSFATGPGGQPQHF. Full variable domain (remainder filled in from reference TRBV7-9 and TRBJ1-5): DTGVSQNPRHKITKRGQNVTFRCDPISEHNRLYWYRQTLGQGPEFLTYFQNEAQLEKSRLLSDRFSAERPKGSFSTLEIQRTEQGDSAMYLCASSFATGPGGQPQHFGDGTRLSIL.

The V gene is TRBV19, the J gene TRBJ1-1; D may be TRBD1 (6 bases). Germline CDR1 is LNHDA and CDR2 is SQIVND (reference sequence). The V end was cut by 5 bases, the J end by 1 base, with 14 bases between. The CDR3 is made up of 15 amino acids. The CDR3 DNA reads TGTGCCAGTAGTTTTCGAACAGGGCAGAACACTGAAGCTTTCTTT. Encoded protein: CASSFRTGQNTEAFF.

In this sample, this clone turned up many times. This chain uses TRBV6-2 or TRBV6-3 with TRBJ1-5; D call uncertain. This CDR3 is built from 15 residues. The germline V gene encodes CDR1 MNHEY and CDR2 SVGEGT. V shed 2 bases and J shed 1 base, with 9 bases lying between them. The CDR3 nucleotides read TGTGCCAGCAGTTACCGGGGAGACAGCAATCAGCCCCAGCATTTT. Translating gives CASSYRGDSNQPQHF.

The CDR3 reads CSVAWTSFYNEQFF. The CDR3 DNA sequence: TGCAGCGTTGCCTGGACTAGCTTTTACAATGAGCAGTTCTTC. The chain has TRBV29-1 and TRBJ2-1; 8 positions agree with TRBD2. V was pared by 4 bases and J by 4 bases, with 6 bases of the junction left unmatched. Germline V lookup: CDR1 SQVTM, CDR2 ANQGSEA. The CDR3 has 14 amino acids.

This clone was seen just once. The V call is TRBV4-1, the J call TRBJ2-7, with D perhaps TRBD1 (5 bases). The CDR3 is 14 amino acids. CDR1 and CDR2 (germline): MGHRA, YSYEKL. The V and J ends lost 4 bases and 2 bases respectively, with 12 bases between them. The CDR3 loop reads CASSPVRVPYEQYF. CDR3 nucleotide sequence: TGCGCCAGCAGCCCCGTCAGGGTTCCCTACGAGCAGTACTTC.

The gene calls are TRBV30 and TRBJ1-1, with TRBD1 as a possible D gene (6 bases). V dropped 3 bases and J dropped 5 bases, with 19 bases sitting between them. The germline V gene has CDR1 GTSNPN and CDR2 SVGIG (reference sequence). There are 15 residues in the CDR3. The DNA of the CDR3 is TGTGCCTGGAGCACCGGCCCCCAGAGGGGGACTGAAGCTTTCTTT. It yields the protein CAWSTGPQRGTEAFF. Looking up the rest from reference TRBV30 and TRBJ1-1 gives the full variable domain: SQTIHQWPATLVQPVGSPLSLECTVEGTSNPNLYWYRQAAGRGLQLLFYSVGIGQISSEVPQNLSASRPQDRQFILSSKKLLLSDSGFYLCAWSTGPQRGTEAFFGQGTRLTVV.

The chain recombines TRBV2 with TRBJ2-7; D is perhaps TRBD2 (6 bases). Germline CDR1 is SNHLY and CDR2 is FYNNEI. Trimming left V 11 bases short and J 4 bases short, with 12 bases between. The CDR3 length is 11 residues. CDR3 in DNA: TGTGCCGGGTCGGGGAGGTACGAGCAGTACTTC. Translated, it gives CAGSGRYEQYF.

The genes are TRBV6-5 and TRBJ1-3; 9 nucleotides align to TRBD1. Germline CDR1 and CDR2: MNHEY and SVGAGI. Losses at the gene ends were 5 bases for V and 4 bases for J; bases not matched to a gene: 0. The CDR3 has 13 amino acids. CDR3 loop: CASSTGGGNTIYF. DNA for the CDR3: TGTGCCAGCAGTACAGGGGGCGGAAACACCATATATTTT.

J is TRBJ1-1 and V is TRBV28; the D gene is possibly TRBD1 (5 bases). Germline V gene data show CDR1 as MDHEN and CDR2 as SYDVKM. The CDR3 is made up of 15 amino acids. V lost 6 bases and J lost 1, with 15 bases in between. The chain's CDR3 is CASSPSRGWNTEAFF. The DNA for the CDR3 is TGTGCCAGCAGCCCAAGCCGGGGGTGGAACACTGAAGCTTTCTTT.